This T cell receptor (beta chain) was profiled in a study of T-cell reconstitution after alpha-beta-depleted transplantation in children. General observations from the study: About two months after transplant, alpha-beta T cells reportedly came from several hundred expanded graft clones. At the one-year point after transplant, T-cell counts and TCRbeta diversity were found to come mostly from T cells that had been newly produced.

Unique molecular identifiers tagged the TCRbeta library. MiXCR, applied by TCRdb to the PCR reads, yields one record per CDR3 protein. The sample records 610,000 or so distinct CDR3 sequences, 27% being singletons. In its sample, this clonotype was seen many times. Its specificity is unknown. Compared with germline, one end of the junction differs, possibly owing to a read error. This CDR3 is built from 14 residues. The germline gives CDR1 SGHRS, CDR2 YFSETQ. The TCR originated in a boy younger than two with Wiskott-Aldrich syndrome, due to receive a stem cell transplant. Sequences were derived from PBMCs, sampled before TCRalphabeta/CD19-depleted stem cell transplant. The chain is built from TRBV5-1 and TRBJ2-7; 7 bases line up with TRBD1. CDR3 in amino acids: CASSPRQGAYEQYF. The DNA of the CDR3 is TGTGCCAGCAGCCCGAGACAGGGTGCCTACGAGCAGTACTTC.